Here is one TCR beta chain with its context. The data were obtained in a study of blood T cells in healthy people across ages. Alongside a J-beta primer mix, a sample-barcoded 5' primer served in a second PCR lasting about 7 to 11 cycles. A single record per CDR3 protein comes from TCRdb applying MiXCR to the 5' RACE reads. The sample consists of about 770,000 distinct CDR3 sequences, under 55% of them appearing once. Germline loops: CDR1 DFQATT, CDR2 SNEGSKA (reference sequence). CDR3 length: 13 amino acids. With 4 bases removed from V and 3 bases from J, the gap between germline ends came to 10 bases.

The sequenced material came from blood. This TCR was recovered from a man aged 55 to 70 in good health. The V and J genes are TRBV20-1 and TRBJ2-1; D remains unclear. The CDR3 DNA follows: TGCAGTGCTACCCGAAATGTCTACAATGAGCAGTTCTTC. Translation: CSATRNVYNEQFF.